Below, one T cell receptor (beta chain) is given with its context. Its antigen is not identified. Germline assignment: CDR1 SNHLY and CDR2 FYNNEI. The CDR3 is 13 residues long. Trimming took off 6 bases at V and 5 bases at J, with 11 bases between the two ends. The data originate from a study of shared clonotypes between healthy human individuals. The deep-level immunoSEQ assay was used. When replicate PCRs were run on unsorted PBMC, they used 300 ng DNA, 30,000 to 35,000 T cell genomes. Libraries were prepared by immunoSEQ multiplex PCR; TCRdb keeps only in-frame clonotypes and omits some of them. The sample yields 400,000 to 500,000 clones, 79% seen once. Study conclusions and caveats: Genetic and exposure-history diversity was limited by the few donors.

The chain uses TRBV2 and TRBJ2-1, with D tentatively TRBD2 (6 bases). The sequencing sample was made of PBMCs. The sequence was obtained from a woman in her thirties or forties in good health. Some clones in this sample may be carry-over from other donors' samples. The CDR3 DNA reads as TGTGCCAGCAGCGTTAGCGGAAACAATGAGCAGTTCTTC. Amino acids: CASSVSGNNEQFF. Full variable domain (outside the CDR3, taken from reference TRBV2 and TRBJ2-1): EPEVTQTPSHQVTQMGQEVILRCVPISNHLYFYWYRQILGQKVEFLVSFYNNEISEKSEIFDDQFSVERPDGSNFTLKIRSTKLEDSAMYFCASSVSGNNEQFFGPGTRLTVL.